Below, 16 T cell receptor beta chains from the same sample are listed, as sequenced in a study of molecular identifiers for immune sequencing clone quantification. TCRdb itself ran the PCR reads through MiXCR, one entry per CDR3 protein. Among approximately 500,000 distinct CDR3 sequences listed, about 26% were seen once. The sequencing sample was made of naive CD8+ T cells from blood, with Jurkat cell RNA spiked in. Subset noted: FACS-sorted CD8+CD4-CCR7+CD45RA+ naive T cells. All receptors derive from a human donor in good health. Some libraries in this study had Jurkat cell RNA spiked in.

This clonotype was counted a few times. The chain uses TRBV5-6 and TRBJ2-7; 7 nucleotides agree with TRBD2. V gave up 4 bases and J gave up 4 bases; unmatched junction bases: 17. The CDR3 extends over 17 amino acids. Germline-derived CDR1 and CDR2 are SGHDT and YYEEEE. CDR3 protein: CASSLSTIRTGGYEQYF. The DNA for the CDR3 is TGTGCCAGCAGCCTATCAACGATTCGGACGGGGGGTTACGAGCAGTACTTC. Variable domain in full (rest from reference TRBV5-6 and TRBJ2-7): DAGVTQSPTHLIKTRGQQVTLRCSPKSGHDTVSWYQQALGQGPQFIFQYYEEEERQRGNFPDRFSGHQFPNYSSELNVNALLLGDSALYLCASSLSTIRTGGYEQYFGPGTRLTVT.

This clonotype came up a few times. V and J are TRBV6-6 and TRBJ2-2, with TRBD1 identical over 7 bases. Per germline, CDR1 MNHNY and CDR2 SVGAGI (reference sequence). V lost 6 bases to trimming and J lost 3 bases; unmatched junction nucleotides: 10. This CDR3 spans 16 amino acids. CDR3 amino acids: CASRDGTVRDTGELFF. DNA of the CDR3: TGTGCCAGCAGGGACGGGACAGTGCGTGACACCGGGGAGCTGTTTTTT.

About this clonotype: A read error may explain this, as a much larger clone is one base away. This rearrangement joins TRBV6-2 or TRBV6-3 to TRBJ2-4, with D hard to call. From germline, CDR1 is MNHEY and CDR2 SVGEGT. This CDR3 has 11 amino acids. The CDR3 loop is CASSYFDIQHF. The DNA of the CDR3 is TGTGCCAGCAGTTACTTTGACATTCAGCACTTC.

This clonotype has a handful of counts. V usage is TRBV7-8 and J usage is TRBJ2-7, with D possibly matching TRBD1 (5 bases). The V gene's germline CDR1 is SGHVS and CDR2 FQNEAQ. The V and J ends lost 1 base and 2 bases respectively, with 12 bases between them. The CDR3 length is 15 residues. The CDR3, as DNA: TGTGCCAGCAGCTTAGGCCCAGACAGTCCCTACGAGCAGTACTTC. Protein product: CASSLGPDSPYEQYF.

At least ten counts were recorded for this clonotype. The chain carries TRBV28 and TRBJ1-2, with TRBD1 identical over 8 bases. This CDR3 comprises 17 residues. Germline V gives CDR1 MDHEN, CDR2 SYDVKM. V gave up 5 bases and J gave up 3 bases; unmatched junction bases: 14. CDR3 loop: CASSPILLLTGDYGYTF. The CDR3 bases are TGTGCCAGCAGTCCTATATTGCTACTGACAGGGGACTATGGCTACACCTTC.

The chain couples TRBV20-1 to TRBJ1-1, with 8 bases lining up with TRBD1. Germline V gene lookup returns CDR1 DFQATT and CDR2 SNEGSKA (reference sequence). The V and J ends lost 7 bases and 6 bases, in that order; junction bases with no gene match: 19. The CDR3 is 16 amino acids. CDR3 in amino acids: CSVTLPGTGNTPEAFF. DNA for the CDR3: TGCAGTGTTACCCTCCCCGGGACAGGAAACACCCCTGAAGCTTTCTTT.

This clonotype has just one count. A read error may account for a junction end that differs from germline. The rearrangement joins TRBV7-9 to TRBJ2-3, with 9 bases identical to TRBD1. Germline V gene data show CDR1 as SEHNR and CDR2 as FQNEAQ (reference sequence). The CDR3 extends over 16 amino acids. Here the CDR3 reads CARSPWTGDRADTQYF. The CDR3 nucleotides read TGTGCCCGCAGCCCTTGGACAGGGGACCGTGCAGATACGCAGTATTTT. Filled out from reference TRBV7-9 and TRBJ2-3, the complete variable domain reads DTGVSQNPRHKITKRGQNVTFRCDPISEHNRLYWYRQTLGQGPEFLTYFQNEAQLEKSRLLSDRFSAERPKGSFSTLEIQRTEQGDSAMYLCARSPWTGDRADTQYFGPGTRLTVL.

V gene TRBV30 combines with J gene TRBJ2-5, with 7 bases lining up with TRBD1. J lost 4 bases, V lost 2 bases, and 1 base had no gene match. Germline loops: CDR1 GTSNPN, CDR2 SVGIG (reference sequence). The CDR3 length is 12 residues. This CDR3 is CAWSPGGETQYF. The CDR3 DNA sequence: TGTGCCTGGAGTCCAGGGGGAGAGACCCAGTACTTC. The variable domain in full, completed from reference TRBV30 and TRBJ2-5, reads SQTIHQWPATLVQPVGSPLSLECTVEGTSNPNLYWYRQAAGRGLQLLFYSVGIGQISSEVPQNLSASRPQDRQFILSSKKLLLSDSGFYLCAWSPGGETQYFGPGTRLLVL.

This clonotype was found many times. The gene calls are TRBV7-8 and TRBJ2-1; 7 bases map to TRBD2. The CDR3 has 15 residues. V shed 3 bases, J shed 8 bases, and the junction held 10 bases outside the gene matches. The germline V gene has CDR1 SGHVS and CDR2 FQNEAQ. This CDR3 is CASSFLRTGGDEQFF. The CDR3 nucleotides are TGTGCCAGCAGCTTTCTCAGGACGGGGGGAGATGAGCAGTTCTTC.

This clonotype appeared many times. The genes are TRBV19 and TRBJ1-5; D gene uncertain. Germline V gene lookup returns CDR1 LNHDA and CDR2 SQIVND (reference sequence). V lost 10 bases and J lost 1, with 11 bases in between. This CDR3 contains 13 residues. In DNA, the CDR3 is TGTGCCACCCGGACGGCAAGCAATCAGCCCCAGCATTTT. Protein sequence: CATRTASNQPQHF.

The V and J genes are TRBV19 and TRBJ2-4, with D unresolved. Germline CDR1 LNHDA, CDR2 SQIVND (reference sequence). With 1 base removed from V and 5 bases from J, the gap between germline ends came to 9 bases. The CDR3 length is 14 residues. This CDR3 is CASSIGGDENIQYF. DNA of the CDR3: TGTGCCAGTAGTATAGGAGGAGACGAAAACATTCAGTACTTC.

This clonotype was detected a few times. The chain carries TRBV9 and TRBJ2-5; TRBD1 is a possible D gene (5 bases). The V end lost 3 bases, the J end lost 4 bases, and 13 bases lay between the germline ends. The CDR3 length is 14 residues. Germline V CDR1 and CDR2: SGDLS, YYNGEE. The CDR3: CASSDGQTGETQYF. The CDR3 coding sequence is TGTGCCAGCAGCGATGGACAAACCGGAGAGACCCAGTACTTC.

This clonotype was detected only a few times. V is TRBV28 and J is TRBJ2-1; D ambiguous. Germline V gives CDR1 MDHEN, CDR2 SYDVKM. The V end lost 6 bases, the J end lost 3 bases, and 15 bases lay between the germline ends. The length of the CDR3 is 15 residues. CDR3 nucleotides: TGTGCCAGCAGCGATGACCAGGACCTCTACAATGAGCAGTTCTTC. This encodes CASSDDQDLYNEQFF.

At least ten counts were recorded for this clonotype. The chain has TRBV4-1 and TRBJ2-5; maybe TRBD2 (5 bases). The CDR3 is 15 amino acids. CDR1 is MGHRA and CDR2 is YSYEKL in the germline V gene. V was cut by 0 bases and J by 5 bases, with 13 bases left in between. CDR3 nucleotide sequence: TGCGCCAGCAGCCAAGAGACGATCACGGGGGAGACCCAGTACTTC. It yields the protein CASSQETITGETQYF.

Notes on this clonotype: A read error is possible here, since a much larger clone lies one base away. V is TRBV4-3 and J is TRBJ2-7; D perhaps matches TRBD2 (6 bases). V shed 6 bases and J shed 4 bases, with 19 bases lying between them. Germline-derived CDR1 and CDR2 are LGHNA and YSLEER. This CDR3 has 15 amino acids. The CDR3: CASRLHGGRSYEQYF. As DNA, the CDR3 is TGCGCCAGCAGACTACACGGGGGTAGGAGTTACGAGCAGTACTTC.

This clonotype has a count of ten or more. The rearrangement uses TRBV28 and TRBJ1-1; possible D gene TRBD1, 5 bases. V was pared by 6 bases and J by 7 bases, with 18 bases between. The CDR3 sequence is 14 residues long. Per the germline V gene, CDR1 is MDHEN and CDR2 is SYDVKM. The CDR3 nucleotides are TGTGCCAGCAGCCCGAGCCGGGGCGCCGATGAAGCTTTCTTT. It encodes CASSPSRGADEAFF.